This paragraph covers one T cell receptor beta chain sequence. Its antigen is not identified. Newly diagnosed patients aged 18 to 65 had hyperthyroidism of under 2 months' duration. Orbital computed tomography and thyroid ultrasound, together with serum TRAb and thyroxine and clinical symptoms, were used for diagnoses. Germline values: CDR1 SGHTA, CDR2 FQGTGA. Trimming at V came to 0 bases and at J to 5 bases, leaving 1 base not matched to a gene. CDR3 size: 16 residues. This specimen belongs to a study of T cells in Graves' hyperthyroidism and ophthalmopathy. From RNA transcripts, TCR beta CDR3 regions were amplified. Researchers ran a first-round RT-PCR on the TCR CDR3 using the HTBI primer set. TCRdb reprocessed the multiplex PCR reads with MiXCR, giving one entry per CDR3 protein. The data contain hundreds of thousands of distinct CDR3 sequences, roughly 16% of them singletons. Study results and limitations: Model output signaled ophthalmopathy a median 6.5 months ahead of onset.

This TCR was sampled from a young woman with Graves' hyperthyroidism. The chain joins TRBV7-3 to TRBJ2-3, with 14 positions matching TRBD2. Source material: blood. The DNA of the CDR3 is TGTGCCAGCAGCTTAACGACTAGCGGGGGGGGAGATACGCAGTATTTT. Its protein is CASSLTTSGGGDTQYF.